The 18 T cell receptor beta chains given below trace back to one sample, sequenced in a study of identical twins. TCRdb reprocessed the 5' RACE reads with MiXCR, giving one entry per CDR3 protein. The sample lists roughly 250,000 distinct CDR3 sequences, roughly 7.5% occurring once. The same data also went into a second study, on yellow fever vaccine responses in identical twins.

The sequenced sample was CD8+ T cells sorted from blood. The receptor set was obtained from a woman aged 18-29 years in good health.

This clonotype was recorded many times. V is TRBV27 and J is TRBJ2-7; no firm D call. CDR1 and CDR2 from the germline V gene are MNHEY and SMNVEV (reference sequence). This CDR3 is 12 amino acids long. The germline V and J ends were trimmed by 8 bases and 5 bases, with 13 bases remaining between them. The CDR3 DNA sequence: TGTGCCAGCGGATTGGTTCTCGACGAGCAGTACTTC. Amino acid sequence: CASGLVLDEQYF.

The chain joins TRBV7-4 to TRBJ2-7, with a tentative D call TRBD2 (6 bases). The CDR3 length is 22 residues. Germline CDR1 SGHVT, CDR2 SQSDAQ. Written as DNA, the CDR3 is TGTGGGGGCTGCCAGCAGCTCCTTGTAATCCAACCAACAAGACCGCGGGGTTACGAGCAGTACGTC. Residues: CGGCQQLLVIQPTRPRGYEQYV.

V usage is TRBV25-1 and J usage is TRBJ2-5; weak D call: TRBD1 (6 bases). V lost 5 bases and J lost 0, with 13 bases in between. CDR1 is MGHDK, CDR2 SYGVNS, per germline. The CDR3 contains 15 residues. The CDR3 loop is CASSPQGTYQETQYF. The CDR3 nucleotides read TGTGCCAGCAGTCCCCAAGGGACATACCAAGAGACCCAGTACTTC.

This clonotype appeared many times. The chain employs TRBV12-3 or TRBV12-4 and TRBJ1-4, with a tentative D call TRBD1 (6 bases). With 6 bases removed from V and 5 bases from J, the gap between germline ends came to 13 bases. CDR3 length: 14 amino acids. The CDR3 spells CASSLGGQNEKLFF. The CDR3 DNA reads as TGTGCCAGCAGCCTGGGGGGGCAAAATGAAAAACTGTTTTTT.

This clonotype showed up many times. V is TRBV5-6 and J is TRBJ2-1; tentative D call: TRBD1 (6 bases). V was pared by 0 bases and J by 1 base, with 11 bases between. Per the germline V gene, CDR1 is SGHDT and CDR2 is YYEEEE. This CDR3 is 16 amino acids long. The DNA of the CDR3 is TGTGCCAGCAGCTTGGACAGGGCAGGGTCCTACAATGAGCAGTTCTTC. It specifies CASSLDRAGSYNEQFF.

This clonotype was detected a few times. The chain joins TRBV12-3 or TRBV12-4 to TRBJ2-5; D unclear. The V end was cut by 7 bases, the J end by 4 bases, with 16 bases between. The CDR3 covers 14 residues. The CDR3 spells CASTQVSLPETQYF. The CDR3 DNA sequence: TGTGCCAGCACCCAAGTGTCACTCCCAGAGACCCAGTACTTC.

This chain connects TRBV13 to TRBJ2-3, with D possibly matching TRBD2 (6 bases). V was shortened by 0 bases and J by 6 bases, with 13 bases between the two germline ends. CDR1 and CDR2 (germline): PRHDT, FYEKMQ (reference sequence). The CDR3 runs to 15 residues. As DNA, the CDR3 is TGTGCCAGCAGCTTAGGCCTAGGCGGAGGGGATACGCAGTATTTT. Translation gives CASSLGLGGGDTQYF.

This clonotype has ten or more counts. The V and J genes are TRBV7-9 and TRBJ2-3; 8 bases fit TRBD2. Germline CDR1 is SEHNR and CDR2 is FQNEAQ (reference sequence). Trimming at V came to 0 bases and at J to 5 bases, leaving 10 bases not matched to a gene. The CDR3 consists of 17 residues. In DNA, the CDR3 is TGTGCCAGCAGCTTAGCAAACCGCGGGGGGCATGGAGATACGCAGTATTTT. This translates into CASSLANRGGHGDTQYF.

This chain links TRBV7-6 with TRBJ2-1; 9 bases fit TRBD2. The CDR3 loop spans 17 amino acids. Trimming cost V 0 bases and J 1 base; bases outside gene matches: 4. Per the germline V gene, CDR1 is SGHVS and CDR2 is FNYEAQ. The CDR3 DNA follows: TGTGCCAGCAGCTTAGCTGGGGCGGGGGGGTCCTACAATGAGCAGTTCTTC. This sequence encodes CASSLAGAGGSYNEQFF.

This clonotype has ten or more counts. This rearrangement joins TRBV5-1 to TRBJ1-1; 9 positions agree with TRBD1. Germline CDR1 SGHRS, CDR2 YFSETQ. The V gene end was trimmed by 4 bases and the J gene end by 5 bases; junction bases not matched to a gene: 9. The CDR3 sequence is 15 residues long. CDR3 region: CASSLGQGSRTEAFF. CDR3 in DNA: TGCGCCAGCAGCCTAGGACAGGGGTCAAGAACTGAAGCTTTCTTT. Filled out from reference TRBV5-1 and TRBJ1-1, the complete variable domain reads KAGVTQTPRYLIKTRGQQVTLSCSPISGHRSVSWYQQTPGQGLQFLFEYFSETQRNKGNFPGRFSGRQFSNSRSEMNVSTLELGDSALYLCASSLGQGSRTEAFFGQGTRLTVV.

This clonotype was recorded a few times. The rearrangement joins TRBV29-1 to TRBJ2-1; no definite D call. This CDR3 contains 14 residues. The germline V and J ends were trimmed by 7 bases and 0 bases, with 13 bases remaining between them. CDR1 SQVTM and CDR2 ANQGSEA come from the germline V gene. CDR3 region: CSAQPKSSYNEQFF. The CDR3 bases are TGCAGCGCGCAACCTAAGAGCTCCTACAATGAGCAGTTCTTC.

The CDR3 coding sequence is TGTGCCACCAGCAGAGCCCGGGACAGGGGATTCAATGAGCAGTTCTTC. Translating it yields CATSRARDRGFNEQFF. The chain recombines TRBV15 with TRBJ2-1, with 10 bases matching TRBD1. The V gene's germline CDR1 is LNHNV and CDR2 YYDKDF (reference sequence). Unmatched junction bases numbered 6, after V lost 1 base and J lost 6 bases. The CDR3 sequence is 16 residues long.

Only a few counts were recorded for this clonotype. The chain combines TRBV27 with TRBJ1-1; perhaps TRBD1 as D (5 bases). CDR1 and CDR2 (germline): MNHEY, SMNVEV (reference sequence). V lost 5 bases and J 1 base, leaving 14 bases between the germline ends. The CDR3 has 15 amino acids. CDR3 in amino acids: CASSPTGRSNTEAFF. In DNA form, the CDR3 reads TGTGCCAGCAGTCCTACGGGACGTTCGAACACTGAAGCTTTCTTT.

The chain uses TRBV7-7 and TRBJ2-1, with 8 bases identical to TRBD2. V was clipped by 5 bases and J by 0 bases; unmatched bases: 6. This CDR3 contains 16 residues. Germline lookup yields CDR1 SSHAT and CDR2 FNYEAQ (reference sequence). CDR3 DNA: TGTGCCAGCAGCCCACGAGCGGGGGTCTCCTACAATGAGCAGTTCTTC. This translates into CASSPRAGVSYNEQFF.

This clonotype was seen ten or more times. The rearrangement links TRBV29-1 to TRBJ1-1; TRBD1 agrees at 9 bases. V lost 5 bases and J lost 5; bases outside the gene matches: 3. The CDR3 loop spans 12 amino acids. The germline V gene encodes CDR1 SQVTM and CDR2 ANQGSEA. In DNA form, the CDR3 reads TGCAGCGTTTCAGGGACAGGGACTGAAGCTTTCTTT. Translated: CSVSGTGTEAFF.

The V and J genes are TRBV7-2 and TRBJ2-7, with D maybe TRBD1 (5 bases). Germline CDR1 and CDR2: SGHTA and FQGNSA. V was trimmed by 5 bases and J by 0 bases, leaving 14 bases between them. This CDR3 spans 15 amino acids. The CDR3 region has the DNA TGTGCCAGCAGCCCCCGTGGGGCAAGCTCCTACGAGCAGTACGTC. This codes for CASSPRGASSYEQYV.

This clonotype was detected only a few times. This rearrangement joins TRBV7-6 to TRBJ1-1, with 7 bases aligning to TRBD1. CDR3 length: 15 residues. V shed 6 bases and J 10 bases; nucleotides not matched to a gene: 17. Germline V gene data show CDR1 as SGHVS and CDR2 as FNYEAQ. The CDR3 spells CASSKDRVFSEGAFF. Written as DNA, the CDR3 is TGTGCCAGCAGTAAAGACAGGGTGTTCTCTGAGGGAGCTTTCTTT.

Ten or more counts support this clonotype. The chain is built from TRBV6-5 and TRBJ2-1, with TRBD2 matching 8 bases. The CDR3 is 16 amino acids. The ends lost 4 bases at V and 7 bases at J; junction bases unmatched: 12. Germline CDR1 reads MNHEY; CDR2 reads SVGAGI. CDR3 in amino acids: CASSFFGLAQGNEQFF. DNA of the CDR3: TGTGCCAGCAGTTTCTTCGGACTAGCTCAGGGGAATGAGCAGTTCTTC.